The source of this T cell receptor beta chain is a study of cytomegalovirus exposure and HLA in healthy donors. As for the study in general: The 120 validation repertoires matched the 500 to 750 first-cohort repertoires in platform, a later analysis reported. The study's findings and limits: In the 120 validation repertoires, a later analysis found that first-cohort TCR clusters tended to co-occur. For cytomegalovirus status, the classifier reportedly gave diagnoses with high specificity and sensitivity.

Concerning this clone itself: Its antigen is as yet unknown.

Deletions cut 3 bases from V and 5 bases from J, with 7 bases between. CDR1 is DFQATT, CDR2 SNEGSKA, per germline (reference sequence). The CDR3 is 11 residues long. TCRdb's table, derived via immunoSEQ multiplex PCR, lists solely in-frame clones and lacks some. Of 300,000 to 400,000 clones detected, roughly 89% appear once; the ten largest clones hold roughly 0.82%. The donors were members of the approximately 120-subject validation cohort (separate from the roughly 660-subject first cohort). The V call is TRBV20-1, the J call TRBJ1-1, with D uncertain. The TCR sequence derives from a young woman in good health and CMV-seronegative. The material sequenced was PBMCs. The CDR3: CSARPETEAFF. Written as DNA, the CDR3 is TGCAGTGCTAGGCCGGAGACTGAAGCTTTCTTT.